This T cell receptor beta chain appears in the sequencing data of a study of blood T cell repertoires in COVID-19. The CDR3 length is 15 residues. The V end was cut by 6 bases, the J end by 0 bases, with 11 bases between. Germline CDR1 and CDR2: MNHEY and SVGAGI. The table came from immunoSEQ multiplex PCR; TCRdb's copy has only in-frame clones and leaves some out. Here the sample spans 140,000 to 150,000 clones, about 85% being singletons. The genes are TRBV6-5 and TRBJ1-4, with D unclear. The clonotype was recovered from a human donor in a cohort sampled during active COVID-19. The sequencing input was peripheral blood. CDR3 bases: TGTGCCAGCAGGGACCCGGGGTCAACTAATGAAAAACTGTTTTTT. Its protein is CASRDPGSTNEKLFF.